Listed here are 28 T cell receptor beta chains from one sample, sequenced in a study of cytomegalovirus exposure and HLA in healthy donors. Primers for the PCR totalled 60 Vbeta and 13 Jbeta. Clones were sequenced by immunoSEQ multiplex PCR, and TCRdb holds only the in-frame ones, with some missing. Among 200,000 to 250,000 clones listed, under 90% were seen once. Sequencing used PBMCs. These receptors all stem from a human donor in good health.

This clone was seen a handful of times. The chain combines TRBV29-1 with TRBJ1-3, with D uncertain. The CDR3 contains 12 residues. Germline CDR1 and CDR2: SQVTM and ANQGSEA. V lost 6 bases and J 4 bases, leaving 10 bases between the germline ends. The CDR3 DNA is TGCAGCGTGTCGGGGTCGGGAAACACCATATATTTT. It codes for CSVSGSGNTIYF.

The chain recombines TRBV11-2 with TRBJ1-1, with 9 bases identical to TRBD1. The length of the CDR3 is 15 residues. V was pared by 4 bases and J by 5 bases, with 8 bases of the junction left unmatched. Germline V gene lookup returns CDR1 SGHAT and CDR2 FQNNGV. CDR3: CASSSNRGRVTEAFF. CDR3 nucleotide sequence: TGTGCCAGCAGCTCAAACAGGGGGCGGGTGACTGAAGCTTTCTTT.

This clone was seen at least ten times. The CDR3 sequence: CASSLDGEQYF. The CDR3 nucleotides are TGTGCCAGCAGCTTAGACGGGGAGCAGTACTTC. The chain is built from TRBV11-2 and TRBJ2-7; D not resolved. Germline values: CDR1 SGHAT, CDR2 FQNNGV. V was pared by 0 bases and J by 7 bases, with 4 bases between. This CDR3 has 11 amino acids.

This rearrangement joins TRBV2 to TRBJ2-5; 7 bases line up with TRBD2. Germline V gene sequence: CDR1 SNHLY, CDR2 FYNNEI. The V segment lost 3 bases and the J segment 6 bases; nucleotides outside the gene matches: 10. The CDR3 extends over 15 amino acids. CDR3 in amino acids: CASSDDSTSRQTQYF. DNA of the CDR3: TGTGCCAGCAGTGACGACTCGACTAGCCGCCAGACCCAGTACTTC.

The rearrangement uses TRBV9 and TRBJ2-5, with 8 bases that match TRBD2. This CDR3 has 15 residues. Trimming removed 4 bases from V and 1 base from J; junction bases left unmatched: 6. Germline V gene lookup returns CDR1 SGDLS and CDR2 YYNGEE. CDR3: CASSSSGAFQETQYF. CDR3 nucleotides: TGTGCCAGCAGCAGTAGCGGGGCCTTCCAAGAGACCCAGTACTTC.

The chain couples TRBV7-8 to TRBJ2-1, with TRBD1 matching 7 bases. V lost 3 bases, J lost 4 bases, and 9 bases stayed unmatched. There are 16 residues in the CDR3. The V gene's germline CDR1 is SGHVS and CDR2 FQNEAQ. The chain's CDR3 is CASSFKQGHLYNEQFF. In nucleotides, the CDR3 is TGTGCCAGCAGCTTTAAACAGGGGCATCTATACAATGAGCAGTTCTTC.

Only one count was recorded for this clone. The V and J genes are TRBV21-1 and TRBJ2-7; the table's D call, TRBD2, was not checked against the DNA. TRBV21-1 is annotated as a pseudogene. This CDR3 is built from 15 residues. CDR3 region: CASSIKTGVTYEQYF. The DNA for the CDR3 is TGTGCCAGCAGCATTAAAACCGGGGTCACCTACGAGCAGTACTTC.

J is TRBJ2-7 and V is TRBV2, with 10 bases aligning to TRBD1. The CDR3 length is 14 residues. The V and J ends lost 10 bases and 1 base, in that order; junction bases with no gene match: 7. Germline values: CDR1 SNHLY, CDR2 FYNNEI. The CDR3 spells CAIHGGQGSYEQYF. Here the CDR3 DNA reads TGTGCCATTCACGGGGGACAGGGGTCCTACGAGCAGTACTTC.

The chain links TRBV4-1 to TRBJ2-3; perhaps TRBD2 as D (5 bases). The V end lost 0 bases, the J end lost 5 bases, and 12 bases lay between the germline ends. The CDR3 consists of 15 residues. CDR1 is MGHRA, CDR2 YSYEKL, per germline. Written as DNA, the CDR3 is TGCGCCAGCAGCCAAGAGGATAGCGAGGGAGATACGCAGTATTTT. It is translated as CASSQEDSEGDTQYF.

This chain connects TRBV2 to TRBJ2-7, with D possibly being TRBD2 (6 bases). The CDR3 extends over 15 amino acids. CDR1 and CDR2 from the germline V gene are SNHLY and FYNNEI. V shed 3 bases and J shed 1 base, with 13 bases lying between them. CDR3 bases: TGTGCCAGCAGTGATAGGAGGGTTATGTCCTACGAGCAGTACTTC. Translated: CASSDRRVMSYEQYF.

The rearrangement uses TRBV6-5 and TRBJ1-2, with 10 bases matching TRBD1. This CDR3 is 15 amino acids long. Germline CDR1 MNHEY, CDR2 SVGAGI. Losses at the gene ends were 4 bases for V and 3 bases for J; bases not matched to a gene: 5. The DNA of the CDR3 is TGTGCCAGCAGTTCGGGACAGGGGTTATACTATGGCTACACCTTC. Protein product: CASSSGQGLYYGYTF.

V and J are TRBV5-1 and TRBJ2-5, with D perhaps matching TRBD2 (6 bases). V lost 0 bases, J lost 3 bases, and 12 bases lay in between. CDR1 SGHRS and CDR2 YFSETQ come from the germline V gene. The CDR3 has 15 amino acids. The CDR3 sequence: CASSLEVLAKETQYF. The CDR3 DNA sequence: TGCGCCAGCAGCTTGGAGGTCCTAGCGAAAGAGACCCAGTACTTC.

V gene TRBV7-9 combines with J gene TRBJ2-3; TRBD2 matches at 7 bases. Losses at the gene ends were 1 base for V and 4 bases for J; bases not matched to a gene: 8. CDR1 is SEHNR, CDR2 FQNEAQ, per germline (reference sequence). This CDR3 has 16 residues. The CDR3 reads CASSLGGGEVADTQYF. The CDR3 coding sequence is TGTGCCAGCAGCTTAGGGGGGGGAGAAGTTGCAGATACGCAGTATTTT.

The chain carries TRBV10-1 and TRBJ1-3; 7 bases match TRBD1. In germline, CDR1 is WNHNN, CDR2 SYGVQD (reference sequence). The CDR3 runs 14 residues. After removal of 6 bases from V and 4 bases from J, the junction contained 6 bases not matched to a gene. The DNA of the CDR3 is TGCGCCAGCAGCGCGACAGGGCCCGGAAACACCATATATTTT. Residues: CASSATGPGNTIYF.

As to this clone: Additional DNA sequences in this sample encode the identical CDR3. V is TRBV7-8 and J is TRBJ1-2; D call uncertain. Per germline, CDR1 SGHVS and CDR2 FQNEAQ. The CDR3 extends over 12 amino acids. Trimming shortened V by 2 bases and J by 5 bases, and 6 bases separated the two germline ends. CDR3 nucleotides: TGTGCCAGCAGCTTATCCAGTTATGGCTACACCTTC. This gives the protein CASSLSSYGYTF.

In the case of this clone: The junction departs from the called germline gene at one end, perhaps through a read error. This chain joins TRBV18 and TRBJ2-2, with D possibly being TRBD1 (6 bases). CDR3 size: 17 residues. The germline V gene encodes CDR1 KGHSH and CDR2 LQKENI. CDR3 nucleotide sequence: TGTGCCGGCTCACCGAATTGGAGTCCAGGGGCGGTCCGGGAGCTGTTTTTT. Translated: CAGSPNWSPGAVRELFF.

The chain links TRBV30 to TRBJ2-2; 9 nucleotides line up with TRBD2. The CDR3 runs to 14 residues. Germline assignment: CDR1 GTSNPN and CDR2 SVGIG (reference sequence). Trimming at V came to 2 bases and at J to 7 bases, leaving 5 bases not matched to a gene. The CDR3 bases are TGTGCCTGGAGTAGAAGACTAGCGGACGGGGAGCTGTTTTTT. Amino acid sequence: CAWSRRLADGELFF.

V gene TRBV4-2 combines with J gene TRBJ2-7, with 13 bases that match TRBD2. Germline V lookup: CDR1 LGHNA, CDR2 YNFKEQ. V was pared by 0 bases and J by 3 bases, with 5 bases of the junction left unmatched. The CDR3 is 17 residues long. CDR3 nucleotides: TGTGCCAGCAGCCAAGAACTAGCGGGAGGGGGTATCTACGAGCAGTACTTC. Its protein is CASSQELAGGGIYEQYF.

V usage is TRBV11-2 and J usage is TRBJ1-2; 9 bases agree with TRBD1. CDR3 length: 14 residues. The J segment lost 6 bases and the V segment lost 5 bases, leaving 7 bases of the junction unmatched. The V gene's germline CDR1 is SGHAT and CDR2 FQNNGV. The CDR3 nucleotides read TGTGCCAGCAGCCCGGGACAGGGTCGCCATGGCTACACCTTC. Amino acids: CASSPGQGRHGYTF.

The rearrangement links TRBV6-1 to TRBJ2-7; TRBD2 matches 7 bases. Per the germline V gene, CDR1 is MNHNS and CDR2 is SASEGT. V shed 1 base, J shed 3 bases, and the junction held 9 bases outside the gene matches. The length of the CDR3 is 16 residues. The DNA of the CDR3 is TGTGCCAGCAGTGAAGTTCCAGGGCGGGGGTTCTACGAGCAGTACTTC. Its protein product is CASSEVPGRGFYEQYF.

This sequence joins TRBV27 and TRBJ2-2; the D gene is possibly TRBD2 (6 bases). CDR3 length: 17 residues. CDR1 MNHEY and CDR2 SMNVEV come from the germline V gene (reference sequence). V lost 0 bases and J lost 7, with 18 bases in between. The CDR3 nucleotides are TGTGCCAGCAGTTTATCGTCAACGGGAGTAAGGGTCGGGGAGCTGTTTTTT. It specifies CASSLSSTGVRVGELFF.

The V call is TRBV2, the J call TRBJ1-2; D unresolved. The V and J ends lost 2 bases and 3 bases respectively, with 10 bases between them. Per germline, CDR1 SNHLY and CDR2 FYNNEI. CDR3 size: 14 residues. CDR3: CASSEWLRDYGYTF. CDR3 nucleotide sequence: TGTGCCAGCAGTGAATGGCTACGGGACTATGGCTACACCTTC.

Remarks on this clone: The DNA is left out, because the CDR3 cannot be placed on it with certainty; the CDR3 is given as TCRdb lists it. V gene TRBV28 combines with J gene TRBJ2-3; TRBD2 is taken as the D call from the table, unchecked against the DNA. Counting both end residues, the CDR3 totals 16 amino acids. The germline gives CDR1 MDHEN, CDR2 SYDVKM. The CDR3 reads CASSFGEGRDTDTQYF.

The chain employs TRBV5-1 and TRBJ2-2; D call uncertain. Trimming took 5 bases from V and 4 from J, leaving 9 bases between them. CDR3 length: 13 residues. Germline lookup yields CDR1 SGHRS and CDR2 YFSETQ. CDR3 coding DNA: TGCGCCAGCAGGTTACCCAGCACCGGGGAGCTGTTTTTT. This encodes CASRLPSTGELFF.

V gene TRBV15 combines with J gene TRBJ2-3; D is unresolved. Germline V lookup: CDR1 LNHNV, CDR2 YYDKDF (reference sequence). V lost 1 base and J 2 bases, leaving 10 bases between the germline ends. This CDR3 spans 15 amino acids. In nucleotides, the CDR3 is TGTGCCACCAGCAGAGGGGCCTCGCTCACAGATACGCAGTATTTT. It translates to CATSRGASLTDTQYF.

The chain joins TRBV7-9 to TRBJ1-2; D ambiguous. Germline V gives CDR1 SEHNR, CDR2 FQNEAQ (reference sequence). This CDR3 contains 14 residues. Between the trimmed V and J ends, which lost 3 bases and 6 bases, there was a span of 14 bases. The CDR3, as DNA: TGTGCCAGCAGCTTGTCGACACTGGTTGATGGCTACACCTTC. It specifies CASSLSTLVDGYTF.

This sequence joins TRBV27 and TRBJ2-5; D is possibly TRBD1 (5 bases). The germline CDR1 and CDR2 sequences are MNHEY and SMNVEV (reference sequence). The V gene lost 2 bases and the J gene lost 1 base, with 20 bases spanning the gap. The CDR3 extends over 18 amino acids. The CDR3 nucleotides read TGTGCCAGCAGTTTAGGAAGGGCGGCCTGGGGCTCCCAAGAGACCCAGTACTTC. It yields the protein CASSLGRAAWGSQETQYF.

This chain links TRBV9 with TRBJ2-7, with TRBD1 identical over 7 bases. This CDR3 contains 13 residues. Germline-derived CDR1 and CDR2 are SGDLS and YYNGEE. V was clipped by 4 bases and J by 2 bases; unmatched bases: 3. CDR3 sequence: CASSHGTAYEQYF. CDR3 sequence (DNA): TGTGCCAGCAGCCATGGGACAGCCTACGAGCAGTACTTC.